One and the same sample provided the 16 T cell receptor beta chains below, sequenced in a study of blood T cell repertoires in COVID-19. Method: immunoSEQ multiplex PCR; TCRdb's copy keeps in-frame clones and lacks some. The sample shows approximately 85,000 clones, around 92% of them seen only once. Sequencing was carried out using peripheral blood. These receptors were collected from a woman in her fifties or sixties with active COVID-19.

As for this clone: The germline gene is not matched at one end of the junction; a read error may be the cause. J is TRBJ1-6 and V is TRBV7-7; TRBD1 might be the D (6 bases). Germline CDR1 SSHAT, CDR2 FNYEAQ (reference sequence). The CDR3 is made up of 19 amino acids. This chain's CDR3 is CASSLGGSKGTGSYSPLHF. For the CDR3, the DNA is TGTGCTAGCAGCTTAGGGGGATCTAAGGGCACAGGATCATATTCACCCCTCCACTTT.

The chain joins TRBV12-3 or TRBV12-4 to TRBJ2-2; 7 bases fit TRBD1. The J segment lost 6 bases and the V segment lost 6 bases, leaving 4 bases of the junction unmatched. The CDR3 has 13 amino acids. This CDR3 is CASSTTGPGELFF. CDR3 DNA: TGTGCCAGCAGCACGACAGGGCCCGGGGAGCTGTTTTTT.

A single count supports this clone. The rearrangement uses TRBV28 and TRBJ1-5; the match to TRBD1 covers 7 bases. V shed 3 bases and J 0 bases; nucleotides not matched to a gene: 5. The germline gives CDR1 MDHEN, CDR2 SYDVKM. The CDR3 runs 16 residues. The chain's CDR3 is CASSFQDRASNQPQHF. CDR3 DNA sequence: TGTGCCAGCAGTTTTCAAGACAGGGCTAGCAATCAGCCCCAGCATTTT.

The rearrangement uses TRBV4-1 and TRBJ2-7, with TRBD1 as a possible D gene (6 bases). This CDR3 has 13 amino acids. Trimming took 1 base from V and 6 from J, leaving 10 bases between them. Germline-derived CDR1 and CDR2 are MGHRA and YSYEKL. CDR3 in DNA: TGCGCCAGCAGCCAAGTGGTCAGGGGCGAGCAGTACTTC. Protein: CASSQVVRGEQYF.

The chain is built from TRBV2 and TRBJ2-5, with D perhaps matching TRBD1 (6 bases). V dropped 10 bases and J dropped 5 bases, with 14 bases sitting between them. Looked up from germline, CDR1 is SNHLY and CDR2 is FYNNEI. The CDR3 has 12 residues. In DNA, the CDR3 is TGTGCCACCAGGCAGGGGTGGGAGACCCAGTACTTC. This sequence encodes CATRQGWETQYF.

This clone has a count of ten or more. The chain links TRBV6-5 to TRBJ2-5; TRBD1 matches at 9 bases. The CDR3 has 14 amino acids. Germline V gives CDR1 MNHEY, CDR2 SVGAGI. J lost 6 bases, V lost 7 bases, and 9 bases had no gene match. In nucleotides, the CDR3 is TGTGCCAGCACTCCGGGACAGGGTGGGCAGACCCAGTACTTC. Translation gives CASTPGQGGQTQYF.

The chain carries TRBV19 and TRBJ2-1; D not resolved. The CDR3 contains 13 residues. V dropped 1 base and J dropped 10 bases, with 11 bases sitting between them. CDR1 is LNHDA, CDR2 SQIVND, per germline (reference sequence). The CDR3 protein is CASSIAPVREQFF. The CDR3 region has the DNA TGTGCCAGTAGTATAGCGCCGGTGCGAGAGCAGTTCTTC.

The V call is TRBV13, the J call TRBJ1-2; weak D call: TRBD1 (6 bases). This CDR3 has 15 residues. Trimming pared 5 bases from V and 5 bases from J, leaving 18 bases between. The V gene's germline CDR1 is PRHDT and CDR2 FYEKMQ (reference sequence). CDR3 in amino acids: CASSPRTDRLYGYTF. The DNA for the CDR3 is TGTGCCAGCAGCCCCCGGACAGACCGATTGTATGGCTACACCTTC.

The rearrangement uses TRBV5-1 and TRBJ1-2, with 8 bases matching TRBD1. This CDR3 spans 14 amino acids. Germline-derived CDR1 and CDR2 are SGHRS and YFSETQ. V lost 6 bases, J lost 1 base, and 5 bases stayed unmatched. The CDR3 DNA follows: TGCGCCAGCACCGAGACAGGGGATAACTATGGCTACACCTTC. Its translation is CASTETGDNYGYTF.

The V gene is TRBV19, the J gene TRBJ1-6; D gene uncertain. Trimming left V 7 bases short and J 7 bases short, with 14 bases between. In germline, CDR1 is LNHDA, CDR2 SQIVND (reference sequence). This CDR3 contains 14 residues. CDR3 nucleotide sequence: TGTGCCAGTAACAAAGGCGAGGTGAATTCACCCCTCCACTTT. This codes for CASNKGEVNSPLHF.

The genes are TRBV28 and TRBJ2-5, with 8 bases matching TRBD1. Germline trimming cut 7 bases from V and 5 bases from J; bases unmatched to any gene: 9. The CDR3 is 14 amino acids. CDR1 and CDR2 from the germline V gene are MDHEN and SYDVKM. In nucleotides, the CDR3 is TGTGCCAGCATGGTCTCAGGGGGCTGGGAGACCCAGTACTTC. Translating gives CASMVSGGWETQYF.

J is TRBJ2-1 and V is TRBV7-2, with D perhaps matching TRBD2 (5 bases). Germline-derived CDR1 and CDR2 are SGHTA and FQGNSA. CDR3 length: 16 amino acids. Trimming left V 3 bases short and J 7 bases short, with 19 bases between. CDR3 nucleotides: TGTGCCAGCAGCTTCTATGTTAGAGGGAGTGGAAATGAGCAGTTCTTC. Its protein product is CASSFYVRGSGNEQFF.

The rearrangement joins TRBV7-9 to TRBJ1-2; a weak D match, TRBD1 (6 bases). From germline, CDR1 is SEHNR and CDR2 FQNEAQ (reference sequence). CDR3 length equals 14 residues. Trimming removed 1 base from V and 6 bases from J, with 12 bases in between. This CDR3 is CASSLGGQPNGYTF. In nucleotides, the CDR3 is TGTGCCAGCAGCTTAGGGGGACAACCAAATGGCTACACCTTC. The full variable domain, with the rest looked up from reference TRBV7-9 and TRBJ1-2, is DTGVSQNPRHKITKRGQNVTFRCDPISEHNRLYWYRQTLGQGPEFLTYFQNEAQLEKSRLLSDRFSAERPKGSFSTLEIQRTEQGDSAMYLCASSLGGQPNGYTFGSGTRLTVV.

This chain joins TRBV5-1 and TRBJ2-4; D not resolved. Germline V lookup: CDR1 SGHRS, CDR2 YFSETQ. The CDR3 has 14 amino acids. V gave up 1 base and J gave up 9 bases, with 14 bases separating them. CDR3 residues: CASSLMSAITIQYF. In nucleotides, the CDR3 is TGCGCCAGCAGCTTGATGAGCGCTATAACCATTCAGTACTTC. The variable domain in full, with the rest retrieved from reference TRBV5-1 and TRBJ2-4, is KAGVTQTPRYLIKTRGQQVTLSCSPISGHRSVSWYQQTPGQGLQFLFEYFSETQRNKGNFPGRFSGRQFSNSRSEMNVSTLELGDSALYLCASSLMSAITIQYFGAGTRLSVL.

This rearrangement joins TRBV7-9 to TRBJ1-4; D is uncertain. V lost 5 bases and J 7 bases, leaving 26 bases between the germline ends. The length of the CDR3 is 18 residues. Germline V gene lookup returns CDR1 SEHNR and CDR2 FQNEAQ (reference sequence). The CDR3 nucleotides are TGTGCCAGCAGCCCGAACGACATACAACCGACCCAAATTGAAAAACTGTTTTTT. Its translation: CASSPNDIQPTQIEKLFF.

The rearrangement uses TRBV11-2 and TRBJ2-1; no clear D. Germline loops: CDR1 SGHAT, CDR2 FQNNGV. Trimming removed 3 bases at V and 6 bases at J, with 6 bases between. The CDR3 extends over 12 amino acids. The CDR3 nucleotides read TGTGCCAGCAGCTTGAACTTCAATGAGCAGTTCTTC. Its protein product is CASSLNFNEQFF. The full variable domain, in which reference TRBV11-2 and TRBJ2-1 provide the parts outside the CDR3, is EAGVAQSPRYKIIEKRQSVAFWCNPISGHATLYWYQQILGQGPKLLIQFQNNGVVDDSQLPKDRFSAERLKGVDSTLKIQPAKLEDSAVYLCASSLNFNEQFFGPGTRLTVL.